Listed below are T cell receptor beta chains from one sample, sequenced in a study of identical twins. Using its own MiXCR run on the 5' RACE reads, TCRdb lists one record per CDR3 protein. The sample consists of 400,000 to 500,000 distinct CDR3 sequences, roughly 18% of them appearing once. Sequenced sample: naive T cells sorted from blood. These TCRs come from a man aged 50-59 years in good health. The CDR3 runs from the conserved cysteine through the conserved F or W. D genes are given only for firm matches. Size is stated for part of the rows, as once, few or many counts, or as a class when the clone is expanded.

>TRBD1|TRBV6-5|few|TRBJ2-5
CASSYSGQGSETQYF
TGTGCCAGCAGTTACTCGGGACAGGGTTCAGAGACCCAGTACTTC
>TRBD1|TRBV4-2|once|TRBJ2-7
CASSRGTGESYEQYF
TGTGCCAGCTCAAGGGGGACAGGGGAGTCCTACGAGCAGTACTTC
>TRBD1|TRBV10-3|many|TRBJ2-1
CAISVGQGANNEQFF
TGTGCCATCAGTGTCGGACAGGGTGCCAACAATGAGCAGTTCTTC
>.|TRBV12-3/TRBV12-4|.|TRBJ1-6
CASSLSGRNNSPLHF
TGTGCCAGCAGTTTGTCAGGACGCAATAATTCACCCCTCCACTTT
>TRBD1|TRBV20-1|few|TRBJ1-5
CSARDPWTGSHSNQPQHF
TGCAGTGCTAGAGATCCCTGGACAGGGAGTCATAGCAATCAGCCCCAGCATTTT
>TRBD1|TRBV28|.|TRBJ2-4
CASSISGQGRNIQYF
TGTGCCAGCAGTATATCGGGACAGGGGAGGAACATTCAGTACTTC
>.|TRBV9|.|TRBJ2-3
CASSDQDSTDTQYF
TGTGCCAGCAGCGATCAGGACTCCACAGATACGCAGTATTTT
>.|TRBV15|.|TRBJ1-2
CATSSEIDGYTF
TGTGCCACCAGCTCAGAAATAGATGGCTACACCTTC
>.|TRBV29-1|few|TRBJ1-2
CSVSPRDTYGYTF
TGCAGCGTTAGCCCCAGGGATACCTATGGCTACACCTTC
>.|TRBV12-3/TRBV12-4|.|TRBJ2-7
CACSRRGVDSYEQYF
TGTGCCTGCAGCCGCCGGGGAGTCGACTCCTACGAGCAGTACTTC
>.|TRBV7-2|many|TRBJ2-2
CASSLVGGNTGELFF
TGTGCCAGCAGCTTAGTAGGCGGGAACACCGGGGAGCTGTTTTTT
>.|TRBV27|few|TRBJ1-2
CASSLNGDTNYGYTF
TGTGCCAGCAGTTTAAATGGGGATACTAACTATGGCTACACCTTC
>.|TRBV6-1|many|TRBJ1-1
CASSGVRGLGTEAFF
TGTGCCAGCAGTGGGGTTCGGGGGCTTGGAACTGAAGCTTTCTTT
>.|TRBV30|many|TRBJ1-5
CAWSGLVSGNQPQHF
TGTGCCTGGAGTGGGCTTGTAAGCGGCAATCAGCCCCAGCATTTT
>.|TRBV6-2/TRBV6-3|few|TRBJ1-5
CASSHSGSNQPQHF
TGTGCCAGCAGTCACTCGGGGAGCAATCAGCCCCAGCATTTT
>.|TRBV11-2|many|TRBJ2-3
CASSKVRIMDTQYF
TGTGCCAGCAGCAAGGTTAGAATTATGGATACGCAGTATTTT
>.|TRBV5-1|.|TRBJ1-1
CASSLKSPGTEAFF
TGCGCCAGCAGCTTGAAGAGCCCGGGAACTGAAGCTTTCTTT